This T cell receptor (beta chain) derives from a study of CD8 T cells in Susac syndrome. Stable or active relapsing-remitting multiple sclerosis, untreated and meeting revised McDonald criteria, defined the controls. cDNA came from about 0.46 to 1 ug RNA primed by random hexamers. The TCR beta CDR3 was amplified by immunoSEQ multiplex PCR across 54 Vbeta, 13 Jbeta. TCRdb re-called the immunoSEQ multiplex PCR reads with MiXCR, one entry per CDR3 protein. Found here are 170,000 or so distinct CDR3 sequences, roughly 92% of them singletons; the top ten hold roughly 0.097%. Study results and caveats: The study admitted that it had a relatively small number of individuals in its TCR sequencing and HLA analysis.

On this clonotype: The antigen is not known.

Sequenced input: CD4+ T cells from PBMCs. This TCR derives from a human donor with multiple sclerosis.

This chain's CDR3 is CSGTPGLAVFEQYF. The CDR3 DNA is TGCAGTGGAACTCCGGGACTAGCAGTTTTTGAGCAGTACTTC. V gene TRBV20-1 combines with J gene TRBJ2-7; 9 nucleotides match TRBD2. This CDR3 is built from 14 residues. V lost 7 bases to trimming and J lost 7 bases; unmatched junction nucleotides: 14. Germline V CDR1 and CDR2: DFQATT, SNEGSKA (reference sequence).